One sample yielded the 2 T cell receptor beta chains listed below, sequenced in a study of blood T cells in healthy people across ages. Through a sample-barcoded 5' primer and a J-beta primer mix, a second PCR was run for 7 to 11 cycles. One entry per CDR3 protein, called by TCRdb with MiXCR from the 5' RACE reads. Counted here are some 1,000,000 distinct CDR3 sequences, roughly a quarter occurring once; the ten biggest clones make up approximately 0.7%. The sample was also reused in another study, on T cells of mothers and their children.

The source material was blood. The receptors here all came from a girl aged 2 to 9 in good health.

This clonotype was picked up a small number of times. CDR3 region: CASSKGPSLFF. In DNA, the CDR3 is TGTGCCAGCAGCAAGGGGCCGAGTCTGTTTTTT. V usage is TRBV11-2 and J usage is TRBJ2-2, with a weak D call TRBD1 (5 bases). Deletions cut 5 bases from V and 14 bases from J, with 12 bases between. In germline, CDR1 is SGHAT, CDR2 FQNNGV. There are 11 residues in the CDR3.

V gene TRBV4-3 combines with J gene TRBJ1-4; D gene unclear. Germline V gene lookup returns CDR1 LGHNA and CDR2 YSLEER. This CDR3 comprises 16 residues. V lost 0 bases and J lost 5, with 13 bases in between. The CDR3 region is CASSQDPPGMNEKLFF. CDR3 coding DNA: TGCGCCAGCAGCCAAGACCCCCCGGGTATGAATGAAAAACTGTTTTTT.